This TCR beta chain was documented in a study of T cell clones after liver transplantation (dated by TCRdb to between 2017 and 2020). Broadly, across the study: ITN030ST, the source of the samples, was a randomized trial that attempted immunosuppression withdrawal within 2 years of liver transplantation. Donor-reactive T cell clones were identified by TCRbeta sequencing after a pre-transplant mixed lymphocyte reaction and then tracked in post-transplant blood. As an antigen-independent comparator for the donor-reactive sequences, third party-reactive TCRbeta sequences from pre-transplant MLRs were identified as well. Three of the eight recipients were HCV-positive; the others were transplanted for non-autoimmune, non-viral indications. The subjects received no induction therapy and were kept on standard immunosuppression until randomization at 12-24 months post-transplant. Tolerance was defined as complete withdrawal of immunosuppression for at least one year without a rise in liver enzymes beyond twice the upper limit of normal. Blood samples were collected pre-transplant, pre-randomization before withdrawal, and post-randomization after either complete withdrawal or failed withdrawal. A cohort of 8 liver transplant recipients was studied, of whom 3 were classified as tolerant and 5 as non-tolerant.

Thawed unstimulated PBMCs were stained for CD3, CD4 and CD8 and FACS-sorted into CD3+CD4+ and CD3+CD8+ populations. All 8 studied subjects were randomized to withdrawal of immunosuppression. The Qiagen DNeasy Blood and Tissue Kit was used for genomic DNA isolation. Using immunoSEQ, frozen genomic DNA was subjected to high-throughput TCRbeta CDR3 sequencing, a process that included PCR amplification, mapping, bias correction and internal controls. In the original analysis: Only productive rearrangements were retained, with each unique TCRbeta sequence defined by its CDR3 nucleotide sequence together with its V and J gene. For a sequence to be called donor-reactive, it needed a frequency of at least 0.01% and at least 5-fold expansion in CFSE-low cells compared with unstimulated pre-transplant cells. Per-subject minimum frequency thresholds, based on the lowest-template unstimulated sample, ensured at least 90% detection power. Jensen-Shannon divergence between the top 1000 TCRbeta sequences after and before transplant was used to measure repertoire turnover. Two-sided Fisher's exact tests were used to test for changes in the detection of donor-reactive sequences. Imported from immuneACCESS, the table was reduced by TCRdb to in-frame sequences with V and J called. These copies leave out some clones; in studies compared against another copy, an unresolved V gene accounts for under half, and the cause of the remainder is not known. D and trimming come from the DNA, and the V and J calls and clone size come from that table. This sample comprises approximately 100,000 clones, around 84% of them detected only once. 2.5% to 3.5% of the sample is in the top ten clones.

This clone was observed once. What antigen it recognizes has not been identified. Per-base qualities were not stored, and no clone one base away is much larger. The CDR3 has 15 amino acids, counting the end cysteine and phenylalanine. The sequence is cut down to CDR3 DNA, 45 bases in frame from base 1. The V and J ends are trimmed by 0 bases and 2 bases, leaving 9 bases between them. As encoded in the germline V gene, CDR1 is SGHRS while CDR2 is YFSETQ. Paper-wide results and their limitations: The decline in donor-reactive sequences exceeded the decline in third party-reactive sequences, suggesting partial antigen-specific deletion that was unrelated to withdrawal success. In 5 of 8 subjects, regardless of tolerance or HCV status, circulating donor-reactive CD4 TCRbeta sequences dropped significantly post-transplant. After accounting for repertoire turnover, donor-reactive detection was significantly reduced in 7 of 8 subjects for CD4 and 8 of 8 for CD8. In a couple of subjects, low numbers of available donor cells limited the measurable donor-reactive repertoire. The conclusions were preliminary, being limited by small, heterogeneous patient numbers and by non-standardized post-transplant time points. Since no allograft tissue specimens were available, donor-reactive T cells may have migrated into the graft instead of being deleted.

The sequence came from a human patient who received a liver transplant. A transplant means some T cells may be of graft donor rather than patient origin. This chain is built from TRBV5-1 and TRBJ1-3; too little of a D gene remains to name it. Specimen: CD4+ T cells from blood, collected around 49 months after liver transplant. The encoded CDR3 is CASSLGRATGNTIYF. The nucleotide sequence reads TGCGCCAGCAGCTTGGGTAGGGCTACTGGAAACACCATATATTTT.